The 10 T cell receptor beta chains reported below all come from one sample, sequenced in a study of CD8 T cells in Susac syndrome. An input of about 0.5 to 1 ug of RNA was subjected to reverse transcription using random hexamers. A single record per CDR3 protein comes from TCRdb applying MiXCR to the immunoSEQ multiplex PCR reads. The table has approximately 140,000 distinct CDR3 sequences, about 94% seen once; the top ten hold about 0.26%. The sample consisted of CD8+ T cells from PBMCs. The source is a human donor in good health.

DNA of the CDR3: TGTGCCAGCAGCCGGGACAGCTTAGAGGACGAGCAGTACTTC. Its protein is CASSRDSLEDEQYF. The rearrangement links TRBV7-9 to TRBJ2-7; 7 bases agree with TRBD1. The CDR3 consists of 14 residues. Germline CDR1 and CDR2: SEHNR and FQNEAQ (reference sequence). V lost 5 bases and J lost 5; bases outside the gene matches: 9.

CDR3 coding DNA: TGTGCCAGCAGTGAAGTAGCGGGAGGGCCGTCAGATACGCAGTATTTT. Translation: CASSEVAGGPSDTQYF. This chain uses TRBV2 with TRBJ2-3; TRBD2 matches at 11 bases. CDR1 and CDR2 (germline): SNHLY, FYNNEI. The CDR3 loop spans 16 amino acids. With V trimmed by 1 base and J by 4 bases, 4 bases remained unmatched.

V usage is TRBV20-1 and J usage is TRBJ2-1; the match to TRBD2 covers 8 bases. This CDR3 contains 15 residues. The trim removed 4 bases at V and 8 bases at J, leaving 13 bases unmatched. Germline V CDR1 and CDR2: DFQATT, SNEGSKA (reference sequence). The CDR3 reads CSANRAGVNQDEQFF. CDR3 DNA: TGCAGTGCTAACAGAGCGGGAGTAAATCAGGATGAGCAGTTCTTC.

This chain links TRBV27 with TRBJ1-1; possible D gene TRBD1, 5 bases. V was trimmed by 4 bases and J by 1 base, leaving 7 bases between them. CDR3 length equals 13 residues. Germline loops: CDR1 MNHEY, CDR2 SMNVEV (reference sequence). The CDR3 loop is CASSWQGNTEAFF. DNA for the CDR3: TGTGCCAGCAGTTGGCAGGGGAACACTGAAGCTTTCTTT.

The chain recombines TRBV7-2 with TRBJ2-7; unclear D gene. Between the trimmed V and J ends, which lost 1 base and 0 bases, there was a span of 7 bases. The CDR3 is 14 amino acids. Germline loops: CDR1 SGHTA, CDR2 FQGNSA. CDR3 protein: CASSLGLGSYEQYF. CDR3 nucleotides: TGTGCCAGCAGCTTAGGGTTAGGCTCCTACGAGCAGTACTTC.

In nucleotides, the CDR3 is TGCGCCAGCAGCTTTACGGGACAGGGGGATTATCTGTTTTTT. Translating it yields CASSFTGQGDYLFF. The chain combines TRBV4-1 with TRBJ2-2, with TRBD1 identical over 11 bases. J lost 14 bases, V lost 5 bases, and 10 bases had no gene match. Germline values: CDR1 MGHRA, CDR2 YSYEKL. This CDR3 is 14 amino acids long.

The J gene is TRBJ2-7, the V gene TRBV3-1, with 7 bases fitting TRBD2. V dropped 3 bases and J dropped 4; count of bases not matched to a gene: 6. Germline V lookup: CDR1 LGHDT, CDR2 YNNKEL (reference sequence). The CDR3 loop spans 14 amino acids. The CDR3 loop reads CASSHGGSGYEQYF. DNA for the CDR3: TGTGCCAGCAGCCATGGCGGGAGTGGTTACGAGCAGTACTTC.

The gene calls are TRBV12-3 or TRBV12-4 and TRBJ1-1, with D maybe TRBD1 (5 bases). Trimming left V 3 bases short and J 4 bases short, with 6 bases between. CDR3 length: 12 amino acids. CDR3 bases: TGTGCCAGCAGTTTCGGGGCCACTGAAGCTTTCTTT. Residues: CASSFGATEAFF.

This chain uses TRBV27 with TRBJ1-1; TRBD1 is a possible D gene (5 bases). The germline V and J ends were trimmed by 2 bases and 1 base, with 8 bases remaining between them. From germline, CDR1 is MNHEY and CDR2 SMNVEV (reference sequence). The CDR3 runs 14 residues. The CDR3 sequence is CASSLRGENTEAFF. In nucleotides, the CDR3 is TGTGCCAGCAGTTTACGAGGGGAGAACACTGAAGCTTTCTTT.

This clonotype was found a few times. The rearrangement joins TRBV4-1 to TRBJ2-3; D is ambiguous. The V end lost 1 base, the J end lost 3 bases, and 5 bases lay between the germline ends. CDR3 length: 13 amino acids. Germline V lookup: CDR1 MGHRA, CDR2 YSYEKL. CDR3 sequence: CASSQARTDTQYF. DNA of the CDR3: TGCGCCAGCAGCCAAGCGCGGACAGATACGCAGTATTTT.